The T cell receptor (beta chain) described here comes from a study of blood T cell repertoires in COVID-19 (dated by TCRdb to 2018 to 2021). In terms of the full investigation: Samples from collaborators originated in the United States, Italy and Spain and spanned both the acute and convalescent phases of COVID-19. The prospective study material was composed of cDNA or gDNA derived from T cells, B-cell-depleted T cells, or PBMCs. The dataset comprised deeply sampled blood TCRbeta repertoires from subjects exposed to, actively infected with, or recovered from COVID-19. The repertoires were released in a freely available public database meant as a resource for research on the immune response to SARS-CoV-2. Samples came from the ongoing ImmuneRACE study (first 160 participants) plus 1,254 subjects from 6 global collaborators. The sample metadata nearly always contained a de-identified subject ID, COVID-19 status, age in years and sex. Where HLA class I and class II types were available, the types were taken from metadata supplied by the sample provider, not from assay-based typing.

A note on this clone: It has no known antigen specificity. Per-base quality was not reported, and no clone a single base away is much larger than it.

The collaborating institutions used their own protocols to collect whole blood in K2EDTA tubes. For TCRbeta analysis, collaborators shipped samples as frozen whole blood, isolated PBMCs, or DNA extracted from either of those sample types. Results the study describes overall, beyond this receptor: The amount of clinical and demographic metadata varied by source and participant and was provided uncurated.

TCRbeta CDR3 regions were amplified from genomic DNA using the immunoSEQ Assay, a bias-controlled multiplex PCR. The authors' pipeline ran thus. Nucleated cell counts per sample were estimated from amplification of reference gene primers within the assay. Sequence reads were collapsed and filtered to measure the absolute abundance of every unique TCRbeta CDR3 rearrangement. For each sample, productive Simpson clonality was calculated by taking the square root of Simpson's diversity index across productive rearrangements. TCRdb holds this immuneACCESS table with in-frame rearrangements only. Some clones are missing; in checked studies, unresolved V genes explain under half, and the rest has no known cause. V, J and clone size are those of that table, while D and trimming were read from the DNA. Recorded for this sample are some 200,000 clones; around 84% of them occurred a single time. The ten biggest clones cover 5.9% of the sample.

From the cysteine through the phenylalanine, the CDR3 covers 14 amino acids. The entry retains the CDR3 DNA only, 42 bases that are in frame from base 1. The junction shows trimming of 1 base on V and 2 bases on J, plus 7 bases between the germline ends. Looking up the germline V gene (reference sequence) yields CDR1 LNHDA and CDR2 SQIVND. Sequencing input: peripheral blood. The chain employs TRBV19 and TRBJ2-3, with no confidently assigned D gene. The sequence was collected from a man older than 75 with acute or convalescent COVID-19. This receptor carries the CDR3 CASSIGAVTDTQYF. In nucleotide form, the sequence is TGTGCCAGTAGTATAGGGGCCGTCACAGATACGCAGTATTTT.